This T cell receptor (beta chain) was captured by sequencing in a study of response to subunit inactivated influenza vaccine. TCRdb re-derived calls from the RT-PCR reads in MiXCR, one entry per CDR3 protein. The sample contains about 700,000 distinct CDR3 sequences, about 14% of which appear only once. CDR3 length equals 14 residues. Germline V CDR1 and CDR2: SGHRS, YFSETQ. This clonotype was seen at least ten times. The antigen remains unidentified. One end of the junction does not line up with germline, which may come from a read error. Study-wide points: Authors suggested each seasonal flu vaccination may recruit only limited numbers of new T cells.

This TCR was recovered from a man aged 50 to 60 who received an inactivated influenza vaccine. Sequenced material: PBMCs from blood, taken around 15 days before vaccination. The V and J genes are TRBV5-1 and TRBJ2-1; D gene unclear. The CDR3 loop reads CASSNLETYNEQFF. In DNA form, the CDR3 reads TGCGCCAGCAGCAATTTGGAGACCTACAATGAACAGTTCTTC. The full variable domain, its missing parts supplied by reference TRBV5-1 and TRBJ2-1, is KAGVTQTPRYLIKTRGQQVTLSCSPISGHRSVSWYQQTPGQGLQFLFEYFSETQRNKGNFPGRFSGRQFSNSRSEMNVSTLELGDSALYLCASSNLETYNEQFFGPGTRLTVL.